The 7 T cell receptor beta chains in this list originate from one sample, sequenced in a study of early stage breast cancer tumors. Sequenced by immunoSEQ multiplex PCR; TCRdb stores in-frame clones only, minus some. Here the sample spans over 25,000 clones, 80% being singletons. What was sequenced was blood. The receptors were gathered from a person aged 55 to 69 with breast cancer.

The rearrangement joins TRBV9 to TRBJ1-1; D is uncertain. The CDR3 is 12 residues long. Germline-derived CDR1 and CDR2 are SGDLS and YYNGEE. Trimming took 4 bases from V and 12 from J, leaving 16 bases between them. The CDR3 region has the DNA TGTGCCAGCAGCTCCCAGTCGGAGGAATCTTTCTTT. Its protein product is CASSSQSEESFF. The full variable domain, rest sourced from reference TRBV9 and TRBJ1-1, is DSGVTQTPKHLITATGQRVTLRCSPRSGDLSVYWYQQSLDQGLQFLIQYYNGEERAKGNILERFSAQQFPDLHSELNLSSLELGDSALYFCASSSQSEESFFGQGTRLTVV.

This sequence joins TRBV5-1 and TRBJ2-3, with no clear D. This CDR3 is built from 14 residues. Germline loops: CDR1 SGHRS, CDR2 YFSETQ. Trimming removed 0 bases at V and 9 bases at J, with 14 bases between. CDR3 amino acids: CASSLGRQEATQYF. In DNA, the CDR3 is TGCGCCAGCAGCTTGGGACGGCAAGAGGCGACGCAGTATTTT.

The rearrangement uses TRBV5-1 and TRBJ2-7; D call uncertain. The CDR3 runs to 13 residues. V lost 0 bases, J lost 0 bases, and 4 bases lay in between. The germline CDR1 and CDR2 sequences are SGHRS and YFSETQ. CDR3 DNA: TGCGCCAGCAGCTTGGTCTACTCCTACGAGCAGTACTTC. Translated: CASSLVYSYEQYF. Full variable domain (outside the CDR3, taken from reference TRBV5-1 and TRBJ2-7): KAGVTQTPRYLIKTRGQQVTLSCSPISGHRSVSWYQQTPGQGLQFLFEYFSETQRNKGNFPGRFSGRQFSNSRSEMNVSTLELGDSALYLCASSLVYSYEQYFGPGTRLTVT.

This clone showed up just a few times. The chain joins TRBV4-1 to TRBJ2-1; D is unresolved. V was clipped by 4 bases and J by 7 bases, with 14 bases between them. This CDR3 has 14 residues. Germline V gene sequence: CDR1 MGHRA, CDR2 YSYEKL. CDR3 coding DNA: TGCGCCAGCAGCCGATCCAGTTCGGAGAATGAGCAGTTCTTC. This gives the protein CASSRSSSENEQFF.

The CDR3 here is CASSYSGQGSNQPQHF. The CDR3 nucleotides read TGTGCCAGCAGTTATTCGGGACAGGGAAGCAATCAGCCCCAGCATTTT. The chain employs TRBV6-5 and TRBJ1-5; 9 nucleotides line up with TRBD1. The V gene's germline CDR1 is MNHEY and CDR2 SVGAGI. Trimming at V came to 3 bases and at J to 1 base, leaving 4 bases not matched to a gene. The CDR3 consists of 16 residues.

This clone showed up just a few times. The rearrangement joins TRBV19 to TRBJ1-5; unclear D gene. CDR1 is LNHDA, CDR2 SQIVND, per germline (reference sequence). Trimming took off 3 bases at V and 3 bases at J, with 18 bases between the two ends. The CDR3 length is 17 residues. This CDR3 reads CASSIYMGGSNNQPQHF. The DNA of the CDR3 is TGTGCCAGTAGTATTTACATGGGAGGGAGCAACAATCAGCCCCAGCATTTT.

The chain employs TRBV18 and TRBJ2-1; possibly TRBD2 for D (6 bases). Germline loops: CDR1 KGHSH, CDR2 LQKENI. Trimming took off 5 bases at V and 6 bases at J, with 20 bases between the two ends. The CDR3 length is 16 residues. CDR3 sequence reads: CASSRDPGLDSNEQFF. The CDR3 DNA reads TGTGCCAGCTCAAGGGATCCGGGACTTGATTCCAATGAGCAGTTCTTC.